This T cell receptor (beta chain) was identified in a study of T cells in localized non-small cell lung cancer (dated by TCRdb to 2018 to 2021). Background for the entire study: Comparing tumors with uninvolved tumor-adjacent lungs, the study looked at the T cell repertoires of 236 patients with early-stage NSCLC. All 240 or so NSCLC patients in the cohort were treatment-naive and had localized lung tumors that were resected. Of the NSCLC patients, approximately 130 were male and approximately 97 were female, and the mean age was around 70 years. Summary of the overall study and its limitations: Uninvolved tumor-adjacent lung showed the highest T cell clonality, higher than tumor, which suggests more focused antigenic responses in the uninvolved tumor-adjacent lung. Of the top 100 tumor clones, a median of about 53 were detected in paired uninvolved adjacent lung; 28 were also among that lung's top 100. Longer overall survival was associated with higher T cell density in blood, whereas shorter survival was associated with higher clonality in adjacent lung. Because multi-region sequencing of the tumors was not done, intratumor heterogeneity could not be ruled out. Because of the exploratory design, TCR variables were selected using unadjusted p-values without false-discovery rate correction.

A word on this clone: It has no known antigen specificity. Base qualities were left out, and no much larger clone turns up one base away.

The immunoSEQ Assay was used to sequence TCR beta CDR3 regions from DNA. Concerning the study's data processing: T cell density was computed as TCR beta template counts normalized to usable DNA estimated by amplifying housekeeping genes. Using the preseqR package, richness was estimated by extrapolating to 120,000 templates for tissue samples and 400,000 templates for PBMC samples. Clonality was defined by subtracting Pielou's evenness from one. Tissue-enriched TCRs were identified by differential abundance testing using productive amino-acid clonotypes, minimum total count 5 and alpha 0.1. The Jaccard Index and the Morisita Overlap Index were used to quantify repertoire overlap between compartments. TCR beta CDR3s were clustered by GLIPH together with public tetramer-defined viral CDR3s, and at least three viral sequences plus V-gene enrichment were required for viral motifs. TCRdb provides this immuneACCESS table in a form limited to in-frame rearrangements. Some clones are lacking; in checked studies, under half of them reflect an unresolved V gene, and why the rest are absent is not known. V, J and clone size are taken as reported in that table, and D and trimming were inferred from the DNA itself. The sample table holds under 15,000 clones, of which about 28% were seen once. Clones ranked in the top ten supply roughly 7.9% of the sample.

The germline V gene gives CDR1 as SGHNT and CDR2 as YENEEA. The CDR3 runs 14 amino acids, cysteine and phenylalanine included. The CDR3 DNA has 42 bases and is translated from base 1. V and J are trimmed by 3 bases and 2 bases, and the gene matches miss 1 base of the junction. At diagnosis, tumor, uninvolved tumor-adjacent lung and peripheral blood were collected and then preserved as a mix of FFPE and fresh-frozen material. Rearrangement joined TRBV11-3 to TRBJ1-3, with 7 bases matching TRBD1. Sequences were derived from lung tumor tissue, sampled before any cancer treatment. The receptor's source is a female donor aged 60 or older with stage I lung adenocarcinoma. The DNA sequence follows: TGTGCCAGCAGCTTCGGGACAGCTGGAAACACCATATATTTT. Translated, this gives CASSFGTAGNTIYF. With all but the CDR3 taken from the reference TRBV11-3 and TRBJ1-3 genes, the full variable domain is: EAGVVQSPRYKIIEKKQPVAFWCNPISGHNTLYWYLQNLGQGPELLIRYENEEAVDDSQLPKDRFSAERLKGVDSTLKIQPAELGDSAVYLCASSFGTAGNTIYFGEGSWLTVV.